A single sample gave rise to the 25 T cell receptor beta chains below, sequenced in a study. Via MiXCR, TCRdb re-called the 5' RACE reads, giving one row per CDR3 protein. The table has around 50,000 distinct CDR3 sequences, about 15% seen once. The sample was naive CD4+ T cells sorted from blood. Described subset: naive CD4+ T cells, CD4+CD45RA+CD25-. The receptors come from a female donor with breast cancer.

This clonotype is labeled medium-sized. This chain links TRBV6-1 with TRBJ1-2; TRBD1 matches 8 bases. The CDR3 totals 14 residues. CDR1 MNHNS and CDR2 SASEGT come from the germline V gene. The V gene end was trimmed by 1 base and the J gene end by 8 bases; junction bases not matched to a gene: 6. The CDR3 here is CASSEGQGQRGYTF. As DNA, the CDR3 is TGTGCCAGCAGTGAAGGACAGGGGCAAAGAGGCTACACCTTC.

The rearrangement uses TRBV12-3 or TRBV12-4 and TRBJ1-5, with a weak D call TRBD1 (5 bases). The CDR3 spans 17 residues. Deletions cut 5 bases from V and 2 bases from J, with 19 bases between. The CDR3 protein is CASSNKAGGIGNQPQHF. The CDR3 nucleotides are TGTGCCAGCAGTAACAAGGCCGGGGGAATCGGCAATCAGCCCCAGCATTTT.

This clonotype has a handful of counts. This rearrangement joins TRBV27 to TRBJ2-2; a weak D match, TRBD1 (5 bases). V was trimmed by 7 bases and J by 2 bases, leaving 14 bases between them. This CDR3 is built from 15 residues. In germline, CDR1 is MNHEY, CDR2 SMNVEV (reference sequence). The CDR3 reads CASTSLGPNTGELFF. The DNA of the CDR3 is TGTGCCAGCACCTCGCTGGGGCCAAACACCGGGGAGCTGTTTTTT.

This clonotype was seen repeatedly, ten times or more. The J gene is TRBJ1-2, the V gene TRBV6-6; no reliable D call. The CDR3 sequence is 14 residues long. Germline V gives CDR1 MNHNY, CDR2 SVGAGI (reference sequence). V lost 6 bases and J 4 bases, leaving 15 bases between the germline ends. The CDR3 sequence is CASRMLVSSYGYTF. The CDR3 DNA reads as TGTGCCAGCAGGATGTTGGTTTCCTCCTATGGCTACACCTTC.

This clonotype was counted a few times. The chain joins TRBV30 to TRBJ2-1, with D tentatively TRBD1 or TRBD2 (5 bases each). The CDR3 spans 13 residues. Per germline, CDR1 GTSNPN and CDR2 SVGIG (reference sequence). V lost 6 bases, J lost 9 bases, and 18 bases lay in between. CDR3 sequence: CACGTRQDTEQFF. CDR3 bases: TGTGCCTGTGGGACCCGTCAGGATACTGAGCAGTTCTTC.

In this sample, this clonotype turned up a few times. A read error may explain this, as a much larger clone is one base away. The chain has TRBV7-7 and TRBJ2-3; perhaps D is TRBD1 or TRBD2 (5 bases each). Trimming took 3 bases from V and 1 from J, leaving 11 bases between them. Germline CDR1 SSHAT, CDR2 FNYEAQ (reference sequence). This CDR3 is 15 amino acids long. CDR3 DNA: TGTGCCAGCAGCTTTGGGGGTACAGGCACAGATACGCAGTATTTT. This translates into CASSFGGTGTDTQYF.

This clonotype was seen only a few times. V gene TRBV7-3 combines with J gene TRBJ2-1, with 8 bases lining up with TRBD1. The CDR3 covers 15 residues. J was trimmed by 8 bases and V by 1 base; bases with no gene match: 7. From germline, CDR1 is SGHTA and CDR2 FQGTGA. The CDR3 region is CASSLNGQGGDEQFF. Here the CDR3 DNA reads TGTGCCAGCAGCTTAAACGGACAGGGAGGCGATGAGCAGTTCTTC.

The J gene is TRBJ2-5, the V gene TRBV7-9, with TRBD2 matching over 7 bases. This CDR3 is built from 14 residues. The V gene end was trimmed by 0 bases and the J gene end by 4 bases; junction bases not matched to a gene: 2. Germline V lookup: CDR1 SEHNR, CDR2 FQNEAQ (reference sequence). The CDR3 sequence is CASSLASSGETQYF. Here the CDR3 DNA reads TGTGCCAGCAGCTTAGCGTCTAGCGGAGAGACCCAGTACTTC.

The chain couples TRBV6-5 to TRBJ2-3; D uncertain. V was pared by 5 bases and J by 2 bases, with 8 bases between. The CDR3 is made up of 13 amino acids. Germline values: CDR1 MNHEY, CDR2 SVGAGI. This CDR3 reads CASSPRATDTQYF. The CDR3 DNA sequence: TGTGCCAGCAGTCCCCGGGCCACAGATACGCAGTATTTT.

In regard to this clonotype: As the CDR3 is not closed by the conserved phenylalanine or tryptophan, this likely results from a read error. No DNA is shown, since the ends of the CDR3 on it are uncertain; the CDR3 is the one TCRdb lists. The chain has TRBV7-2 and TRBJ1-2. The germline V gene encodes CDR1 SGHTA and CDR2 FQGNSA. The CDR3 spans 15 amino acids, including both terminal residues. The CDR3 sequence is CASSSARQGGSGHTC.

The rearrangement joins TRBV28 to TRBJ1-6, with D maybe TRBD1 (5 bases). V lost 4 bases to trimming and J lost 11 bases, with 18 bases between them. The CDR3 spans 15 residues. Germline values: CDR1 MDHEN, CDR2 SYDVKM. CDR3 residues: CASSSGSPGAAPLHF. CDR3 coding DNA: TGTGCCAGCAGTTCCGGAAGTCCTGGGGCGGCACCCCTCCACTTT.

Ten or more counts support this clonotype. The rearrangement joins TRBV5-1 to TRBJ1-2, with D perhaps matching TRBD1 (5 bases). V lost 0 bases to trimming and J lost 7 bases, with 16 bases between them. CDR3 length: 15 amino acids. Germline values: CDR1 SGHRS, CDR2 YFSETQ. CDR3 sequence (DNA): TGCGCCAGCAGCTTGGTGTTGGGGGTGGATACTGGCTACACCTTC. As protein: CASSLVLGVDTGYTF.

The J gene is TRBJ2-5, the V gene TRBV7-3; D is ambiguous. The V end was cut by 4 bases, the J end by 0 bases, with 12 bases between. The CDR3 consists of 15 residues. Germline CDR1 is SGHTA and CDR2 is FQGTGA. CDR3 region: CASSSDGVNQETQYF. CDR3 bases: TGTGCCAGCAGCTCTGATGGGGTTAACCAAGAGACCCAGTACTTC.

Concerning this clonotype itself: Relative to the germline gene, one junction end is altered; a read error may explain this. The chain joins TRBV5-1 to TRBJ2-7; 7 bases fit TRBD1. The CDR3 runs to 14 residues. The germline CDR1 and CDR2 sequences are SGHRS and YFSETQ. Here the CDR3 DNA reads TGCGCCAGCAACTTGGGACAGAATCCCTACGAGCAGTACTTC. Translating gives CASNLGQNPYEQYF.

This clonotype was seen more than once but under ten times. This chain connects TRBV28 to TRBJ2-1; 8 nucleotides match TRBD2. CDR3 length: 14 amino acids. Germline loops: CDR1 MDHEN, CDR2 SYDVKM. Germline trimming cut 7 bases from V and 7 bases from J; bases unmatched to any gene: 9. This chain's CDR3 is CASTPGTRTNEQFF. The CDR3 DNA is TGTGCCAGCACCCCCGGGACTAGGACAAATGAGCAGTTCTTC. The full variable domain, rest sourced from reference TRBV28 and TRBJ2-1, is DVKVTQSSRYLVKRTGEKVFLECVQDMDHENMFWYRQDPGLGLRLIYFSYDVKMKEKGDIPEGYSVSREKKERFSLILESASTNQTSMYLCASTPGTRTNEQFFGPGTRLTVL.

Many counts were recorded for this clonotype. The chain joins TRBV11-2 to TRBJ2-7, with D maybe TRBD1 (6 bases). V lost 1 base to trimming and J lost 0 bases, with 19 bases between them. The CDR3 totals 18 residues. Germline values: CDR1 SGHAT, CDR2 FQNNGV. CDR3 loop: CASSLAFQMDSLSYEQYF. In nucleotides, the CDR3 is TGTGCCAGCAGCTTAGCTTTTCAGATGGACAGCCTCTCCTACGAGCAGTACTTC.

The chain combines TRBV29-1 with TRBJ1-6, with D perhaps matching TRBD1 (6 bases). In germline, CDR1 is SQVTM, CDR2 ANQGSEA. V lost 6 bases and J 8 bases, leaving 14 bases between the germline ends. The CDR3 covers 13 residues. CDR3 sequence: CSVQQGRDSPLHF. The CDR3, as DNA: TGCAGCGTACAACAGGGACGGGATTCACCCCTCCACTTT. The full variable domain, in which reference TRBV29-1 and TRBJ1-6 provide the parts outside the CDR3, is SAVISQKPSRDICQRGTSLTIQCQVDSQVTMMFWYRQQPGQSLTLIATANQGSEATYESGFVIDKFPISRPNLTFSTLTVSNMSPEDSSIYLCSVQQGRDSPLHFGNGTRLTVT.

This clonotype turned up a few times. V and J are TRBV7-9 and TRBJ2-7, with a tentative D call TRBD2 (5 bases). The CDR3 is 14 residues long. The germline V and J ends were trimmed by 1 base and 0 bases, with 7 bases remaining between them. Germline assignment: CDR1 SEHNR and CDR2 FQNEAQ (reference sequence). For the CDR3, the DNA is TGTGCCAGCAGCTTAGAACGGGACTCCTACGAGCAGTACTTC. Translation: CASSLERDSYEQYF. Filled out from reference TRBV7-9 and TRBJ2-7, the complete variable domain reads DTGVSQNPRHKITKRGQNVTFRCDPISEHNRLYWYRQTLGQGPEFLTYFQNEAQLEKSRLLSDRFSAERPKGSFSTLEIQRTEQGDSAMYLCASSLERDSYEQYFGPGTRLTVT.

This clonotype occurred a few times. The genes are TRBV7-3 and TRBJ2-1; 8 bases align to TRBD2. Losses at the gene ends were 2 bases for V and 7 bases for J; bases not matched to a gene: 7. CDR1 is SGHTA and CDR2 is FQGTGA in the germline V gene. The length of the CDR3 is 15 residues. The CDR3 sequence: CASSLGAGVGNEQFF. CDR3 DNA: TGTGCCAGCAGCTTAGGAGCGGGAGTGGGGAATGAGCAGTTCTTC.

This clonotype was seen only a few times. In DNA, the CDR3 is TGTGCCAGCAGCTTAATTTCTACTAGCGGGAGAAGCACGTTCACAGATACGCAGTATTTT. Its protein is CASSLISTSGRSTFTDTQYF. The chain is built from TRBV7-2 and TRBJ2-3; TRBD2 agrees at 11 bases. CDR3 length: 20 amino acids. Unmatched junction bases numbered 15, after V lost 2 bases and J lost 2 bases. Germline loops: CDR1 SGHTA, CDR2 FQGNSA.

The chain uses TRBV7-9 and TRBJ2-6, with D possibly matching TRBD1 (5 bases). The germline V and J ends were trimmed by 2 bases and 3 bases, with 8 bases remaining between them. This CDR3 has 15 amino acids. CDR1 and CDR2 (germline): SEHNR, FQNEAQ (reference sequence). CDR3 residues: CASSLQGNGANVLTF. The CDR3 DNA reads TGTGCCAGCAGCTTACAGGGAAATGGGGCCAACGTCCTGACTTTC.

This clonotype was detected ten times or more. This chain connects TRBV6-5 to TRBJ2-2; D not certain. The germline CDR1 and CDR2 sequences are MNHEY and SVGAGI. V lost 2 bases and J lost 4, with 11 bases in between. The CDR3 is 15 amino acids. The CDR3 DNA reads TGTGCCAGCAGTTACCAGGCTATCACCACCGGGGAGCTGTTTTTT. This gives the protein CASSYQAITTGELFF.

Comments on this clonotype: This could be a read error, since a much larger clone is one nucleotide away. The chain couples TRBV5-1 to TRBJ2-3; 9 positions match TRBD2. CDR3 length equals 15 residues. The J segment lost 4 bases and the V segment lost 4 bases, leaving 7 bases of the junction unmatched. Germline CDR1 SGHRS, CDR2 YFSETQ. In DNA, the CDR3 is TGCGCCAGCAGCGTGGCGGCGGGAGGGGCAGATACGCAGTATTTT. This codes for CASSVAAGGADTQYF.

About this clonotype: A much more abundant neighbour one base away suggests this may be a read error. The conserved phenylalanine or tryptophan normally closing the CDR3 is absent here, so this likely arose from a read error. The rearrangement links TRBV5-1 to TRBJ1-5; D is unresolved. Germline CDR1 SGHRS, CDR2 YFSETQ. V was pared by 0 bases and J by 0 bases, with 7 bases between. This CDR3 has 15 amino acids. The CDR3 spells CASSLGQYSNQPQHI. CDR3 bases: TGCGCCAGCAGCTTGGGCCAATATAGCAATCAGCCCCAGCATATT.

V gene TRBV20-1 combines with J gene TRBJ1-5; no reliable D call. This CDR3 spans 13 amino acids. V was pared by 5 bases and J by 0 bases, with 8 bases between. CDR1 DFQATT and CDR2 SNEGSKA come from the germline V gene (reference sequence). CDR3 loop: CSAGLYSNQPQHF. CDR3 sequence (DNA): TGCAGTGCTGGCCTGTATAGCAATCAGCCCCAGCATTTT.